The 20 T cell receptor beta chains presented below share a single source sample, sequenced in a study of blood T cell repertoires in COVID-19. Data came from immunoSEQ multiplex PCR; TCRdb stores just in-frame clones and leaves some out. Of 270,000 or so clones listed, 75% to 90% are singletons. Sequenced input: PBMCs or T cells enriched from blood (not recorded which). The origin of the receptors is a woman in her 30s with acute COVID-19.

V and J are TRBV4-1 and TRBJ2-7; TRBD2 matches 9 bases. Per germline, CDR1 MGHRA and CDR2 YSYEKL. Trimming took 5 bases from V and 0 from J; bases not matched to a gene: 5. The CDR3 loop spans 15 amino acids. CDR3 in DNA: TGCGCCAGCAGCGCGACTAGCGGAGGCTCCTACGAGCAGTACTTC. Its protein is CASSATSGGSYEQYF.

This clone was detected only once. The chain combines TRBV27 with TRBJ1-1; D is perhaps TRBD1 (5 bases). The CDR3 sequence is 14 residues long. The germline V and J ends were trimmed by 3 bases and 5 bases, with 13 bases remaining between them. Germline assignment: CDR1 MNHEY and CDR2 SMNVEV (reference sequence). CDR3 sequence: CASSFAGFVTEAFF. Here the CDR3 DNA reads TGTGCCAGCAGTTTTGCAGGGTTTGTAACTGAAGCTTTCTTT.

The gene calls are TRBV7-9 and TRBJ2-7, with 10 bases that match TRBD2. The CDR3 length is 15 residues. With V trimmed by 6 bases and J by 1 base, 6 bases remained unmatched. CDR1 and CDR2 (germline): SEHNR, FQNEAQ (reference sequence). DNA of the CDR3: TGTGCCAGCAGTCATCAGCGGGAGGGGTCCTACGAGCAGTACTTC. Encoded protein: CASSHQREGSYEQYF.

This clone was recorded once. This sequence joins TRBV19 and TRBJ2-2; 7 bases are shared with TRBD1. This CDR3 region has 15 residues. Germline V gives CDR1 LNHDA, CDR2 SQIVND (reference sequence). With 1 base clipped from V and 6 bases from J, the junction kept 5 bases outside the gene matches. The CDR3 DNA follows: TGTGCCAGTAGTATAGGACAGGGTGACCCCGGGGAGCTGTTTTTT. Amino acid sequence: CASSIGQGDPGELFF.

The genes are TRBV5-6 and TRBJ2-1, with 11 bases aligning to TRBD2. Germline-derived CDR1 and CDR2 are SGHDT and YYEEEE. J was trimmed by 9 bases and V by 4 bases; bases with no gene match: 9. The CDR3 sequence is 15 residues long. The CDR3 bases are TGTGCCAGCAGCAAGAACAGACTAGCGGGAATTGAGCAGTTCTTC. Translation gives CASSKNRLAGIEQFF.

This sequence joins TRBV9 and TRBJ1-5; 7 bases are a match to TRBD1. CDR1 and CDR2 (germline): SGDLS, YYNGEE. This CDR3 is 15 amino acids long. Trimming at V came to 0 bases and at J to 8 bases, leaving 8 bases not matched to a gene. The CDR3 nucleotides are TGTGCCAGCAGCGTAGTTGAGACAGGGAAGAAGCCCCAGCATTTT. It specifies CASSVVETGKKPQHF.

The chain couples TRBV7-2 to TRBJ2-6, with a weak D call TRBD1 (6 bases). Germline-derived CDR1 and CDR2 are SGHTA and FQGNSA. The CDR3 runs to 16 residues. Deletions cut 3 bases from V and 4 bases from J, with 13 bases between. The CDR3 reads CASSFGQRAGANVLTF. CDR3 sequence (DNA): TGTGCCAGCAGCTTTGGACAGAGAGCAGGGGCCAACGTCCTGACTTTC.

This chain connects TRBV18 to TRBJ2-3, with TRBD1 matching over 9 bases. Germline V lookup: CDR1 KGHSH, CDR2 LQKENI. The CDR3 sequence is 16 residues long. V trimming: 2 bases; J trimming: 6 bases; junction bases outside the gene matches: 9. The CDR3 here is CASSPGTGRGYDTQYF. DNA of the CDR3: TGTGCCAGCTCACCAGGGACAGGGAGGGGATACGATACGCAGTATTTT.

This chain uses TRBV5-1 with TRBJ2-7; D is perhaps TRBD2 (6 bases). V lost 2 bases and J 3 bases, leaving 12 bases between the germline ends. This CDR3 contains 14 residues. CDR1 is SGHRS, CDR2 YFSETQ, per germline. The CDR3 DNA sequence: TGCGCCAGCAGCTTTGGAGGGCCGAGCTACGAGCAGTACTTC. It codes for CASSFGGPSYEQYF.

The chain has TRBV11-2 and TRBJ2-6; TRBD2 agrees at 8 bases. This CDR3 has 16 residues. With V trimmed by 7 bases and J by 0 bases, 5 bases remained unmatched. CDR1 and CDR2 from the germline V gene are SGHAT and FQNNGV. The CDR3, as DNA: TGTGCCAGCACCCGGGGGGGGAGCTCTGGGGCCAACGTCCTGACTTTC. This encodes CASTRGGSSGANVLTF. Looking up the rest from reference TRBV11-2 and TRBJ2-6 gives the full variable domain: EAGVAQSPRYKIIEKRQSVAFWCNPISGHATLYWYQQILGQGPKLLIQFQNNGVVDDSQLPKDRFSAERLKGVDSTLKIQPAKLEDSAVYLCASTRGGSSGANVLTFGAGSRLTVL.

The gene calls are TRBV4-1 and TRBJ1-1; D is undetermined. The germline V gene encodes CDR1 MGHRA and CDR2 YSYEKL. CDR3 length equals 15 residues. Trimming pared 4 bases from V and 0 bases from J, leaving 12 bases between. CDR3 sequence reads: CASSPGVSLNTEAFF. CDR3 DNA: TGCGCCAGCAGCCCCGGGGTCTCCTTGAACACTGAAGCTTTCTTT.

V usage is TRBV29-1 and J usage is TRBJ1-1, with D hard to call. Germline V gives CDR1 SQVTM, CDR2 ANQGSEA. The CDR3 extends over 12 amino acids. V lost 5 bases, J lost 1 base, and 8 bases lay in between. For the CDR3, the DNA is TGCAGCGTTAGTCCTACGAACACTGAAGCTTTCTTT. Amino acid sequence: CSVSPTNTEAFF.

The V and J genes are TRBV11-2 and TRBJ2-1; TRBD2 matches 9 bases. CDR1 is SGHAT and CDR2 is FQNNGV in the germline V gene. V was pared by 4 bases and J by 9 bases, with 10 bases of the junction left unmatched. This CDR3 region has 15 residues. The CDR3 is CASSSPGLAAGEQFF. CDR3 sequence (DNA): TGTGCCAGCAGCTCCCCGGGACTAGCCGCTGGTGAGCAGTTCTTC.

The gene calls are TRBV19 and TRBJ2-1, with 12 bases matching TRBD2. Germline CDR1 and CDR2: LNHDA and SQIVND (reference sequence). The CDR3 runs 16 residues. Germline trimming cut 4 bases from V and 4 bases from J; bases unmatched to any gene: 5. CDR3 protein: CASSTPGTSGYNEQFF. CDR3 nucleotides: TGTGCCAGTAGTACTCCCGGGACTAGCGGGTACAATGAGCAGTTCTTC.

This chain links TRBV11-1 with TRBJ2-7; TRBD2 is a possible D gene (6 bases). With 0 bases removed from V and 6 bases from J, the gap between germline ends came to 9 bases. CDR3 length: 13 residues. From germline, CDR1 is SGHAT and CDR2 FQDESV (reference sequence). In nucleotides, the CDR3 is TGTGCCAGCAGCTTAGCGGAGGGCTCCGAGCAGTACTTC. It codes for CASSLAEGSEQYF.

The chain combines TRBV3-1 (or the pseudogene TRBV3-2) with TRBJ2-3; 11 bases match TRBD2. CDR1 LGHDT and CDR2 YNNKEL come from the germline V gene (reference sequence). The CDR3 runs to 15 residues. V lost 0 bases and J lost 5; bases outside the gene matches: 1. The CDR3 nucleotides are TGTGCCAGCAGCCAAGAAGGGACTAGCGGAGATACGCAGTATTTT. Its translation is CASSQEGTSGDTQYF.

The chain joins TRBV7-9 to TRBJ2-1, with D maybe TRBD2 (6 bases). CDR3 length equals 14 residues. V was trimmed by 5 bases and J by 0 bases, leaving 8 bases between them. In germline, CDR1 is SEHNR, CDR2 FQNEAQ (reference sequence). The CDR3 protein is CASSPGGSYNEQFF. The DNA for the CDR3 is TGTGCCAGCAGCCCCGGGGGCTCCTACAATGAGCAGTTCTTC. The full variable domain, its missing parts supplied by reference TRBV7-9 and TRBJ2-1, is DTGVSQNPRHKITKRGQNVTFRCDPISEHNRLYWYRQTLGQGPEFLTYFQNEAQLEKSRLLSDRFSAERPKGSFSTLEIQRTEQGDSAMYLCASSPGGSYNEQFFGPGTRLTVL.

The gene calls are TRBV7-9 and TRBJ1-1; 10 bases are shared with TRBD1. Germline V CDR1 and CDR2: SEHNR, FQNEAQ (reference sequence). V gave up 3 bases and J gave up 5 bases; unmatched junction bases: 0. The CDR3 consists of 13 residues. In nucleotides, the CDR3 is TGTGCCAGCAGCTTGGACAGGGGGACTGAAGCTTTCTTT. The encoded protein is CASSLDRGTEAFF.

Of note for this clone: Mismatch with germline at one junction end may stem from a read error. The chain couples TRBV3-1 (or the pseudogene TRBV3-2) to TRBJ2-1, with TRBD1 identical over 7 bases. Germline V CDR1 and CDR2: LGHDT, YNNKEL (reference sequence). The CDR3 is 13 amino acids. The CDR3 loop reads CASSQETGALPIF. The CDR3, as DNA: TGTGCCAGCAGCCAAGAAACAGGGGCCTTGCCGATCTTC.

V and J are TRBV29-1 and TRBJ2-3, with 8 nucleotides matching TRBD1. J lost 4 bases, V lost 3 bases, and 3 bases had no gene match. Per germline, CDR1 SQVTM and CDR2 ANQGSEA. The CDR3 extends over 13 amino acids. The CDR3 DNA reads TGCAGCGTTGAGGACAGGGTGGCAGATACGCAGTATTTT. Translated, it gives CSVEDRVADTQYF.